This TCR beta chain derives from a study of Graves' ophthalmopathy and Graves' hyperthyroidism (dated by TCRdb to between 2017 and 2018). Study-level background: Peripheral blood was collected at initial diagnosis, prior to any treatment. An independent validation cohort comprised around 20 hyperthyroidism patients and over 15 patients who later progressed from hyperthyroidism to ophthalmopathy. To explore V-J signatures distinguishing ophthalmopathy from hyperthyroidism, a discovery set of roughly 100 patients (around 42 ophthalmopathy, 57 stable hyperthyroidism) was enrolled. After sampling, hyperthyroidism patients received methimazole starting at 30 mg daily, and ophthalmopathy patients received high-dose intravenous methylprednisolone. The 75 to 100 discovery patients were randomly split 7:3 into training and test sets. In several hyperthyroidism patients, the T-cell repertoires found in thyroid tissue were compared with those found in blood. In total, 135 blood samples were TCR-sequenced: 40 to 45 ophthalmopathy, under 80 hyperthyroidism and approximately 17 hyperthyroidism-to-ophthalmopathy patients. TCR beta repertoire signatures were used to distinguish Graves' ophthalmopathy from Graves' hyperthyroidism and to predict progression to ophthalmopathy.

On the study overall, not on this receptor specifically: No statistical method was used to set the sample size in advance, and the investigators knew which group each participant was assigned to. In validation, the model predicted ophthalmopathy progression with about 71% sensitivity and 72.22% specificity; about a dozen predicted patients were CT-confirmed with GO in a median of approximately six months. In cross-validation, the 13-signature model distinguished ophthalmopathy from stable hyperthyroidism with about 89% sensitivity and about 81% specificity, while in the test set the corresponding values were roughly 80% and 75%. Most expanded thyroid clonotypes with frequency above 0.001 were also detected in blood, suggesting blood repertoires may reflect the thyroid immune response.

This clonotype was found many times. Its antigen is not yet known. Per-base qualities were not stored, and no clone one base away is much larger. Trimmed from V: 5 bases; trimmed from J: 2 bases; junction bases lacking a gene match: 5. Spanning cysteine to phenylalanine, the CDR3 consists of 15 amino acids. Only the CDR3 portion is preserved as DNA: 45 bases, with reading frame beginning at the first base. CDR1 SNHLY and CDR2 FYNNEI are derived from the germline V gene. For repertoire sequencing, the TCR beta CDR3 regions were amplified from RNA transcripts. The first round of RT-PCR was done with HTBI primers and the Qiagen OneStep RT-PCR kit, and was followed by a second round of multiplex PCR, then size selection and purification. Libraries were sequenced paired-end with 100 bp reads on an Illumina HiSeq2000. On the study's bioinformatics: Reads were processed with SOAPnuke, discarding reads with adapters, uncalled bases, mean Phred below 15, or no exact constant-primer or identifier match. High-quality paired reads were merged with COPE v1.2.5. Each unique nucleotide sequence was defined as a clonotype, and clonotypes were aligned to IMGT TRB V, D and J references with MiTCR v1.1. Analysis was restricted to V-J combinations with a frequency above 0.0001, which covered about 99% of repertoires. For each V-J combination, a TCR clonal expansion and chaos score was defined as the ratio of F50 clonal expansion to chaos observed in the TCRdist matrix. Welch's t-statistics and random forest were used to reduce features to approximately 13 V-J combinations, which were fed into a naive Bayes classifier. The Morisita-Horn index was used to measure how similar the thyroid and blood repertoires were. The raw public data were reprocessed by TCRdb itself: fastp quality trimming at Q25, MiXCR clonotype calling, in-frame beta chains only. One record per CDR3 amino acid sequence lists the most common genes and DNA. These V and J calls originate from TCRdb's pipeline instead of the authors' own analysis. This sample gives just over 600,000 distinct CDR3 sequences in total; 22% of them show up just once. Approximately 7% of the sample belongs to the ten largest clones.

Hyperthyroidism was considered stable if no progression to ophthalmopathy occurred within 18 months of follow-up. Patients with hyperthyroidism were aged 18 to 65 years, had been newly diagnosed, and had a disease duration of less than 2 months. Patients were excluded if they had other autoimmune diseases, uncontrolled infections, pregnancy or lactation. Diagnosis relied on clinical symptoms, serum thyroxine, TRAb, thyroid ultrasound and orbital computed tomography. Using Ficoll-Paque density gradient centrifugation, PBMCs were isolated from less than 13 ml of fresh peripheral blood. Total RNA was extracted using Trizol reagent, and RNA quality was checked on an Agilent 2100 Bioanalyzer.

This sequence uses TRBV2 and TRBJ2-7; 11 nucleotides in the junction match TRBD1. This sequence originates from a woman under 30 with stable Graves' hyperthyroidism. Some clones in this sample may be carry-over from other donors' samples. Donor details come from another sample of the same person, matched by shared clones. Sequencing input: peripheral blood. The DNA is as follows: TGTGCCAGCAGTACGGTGGGACAGGGGGCCTACGAGCAGTACTTC. This gives the protein CASSTVGQGAYEQYF.